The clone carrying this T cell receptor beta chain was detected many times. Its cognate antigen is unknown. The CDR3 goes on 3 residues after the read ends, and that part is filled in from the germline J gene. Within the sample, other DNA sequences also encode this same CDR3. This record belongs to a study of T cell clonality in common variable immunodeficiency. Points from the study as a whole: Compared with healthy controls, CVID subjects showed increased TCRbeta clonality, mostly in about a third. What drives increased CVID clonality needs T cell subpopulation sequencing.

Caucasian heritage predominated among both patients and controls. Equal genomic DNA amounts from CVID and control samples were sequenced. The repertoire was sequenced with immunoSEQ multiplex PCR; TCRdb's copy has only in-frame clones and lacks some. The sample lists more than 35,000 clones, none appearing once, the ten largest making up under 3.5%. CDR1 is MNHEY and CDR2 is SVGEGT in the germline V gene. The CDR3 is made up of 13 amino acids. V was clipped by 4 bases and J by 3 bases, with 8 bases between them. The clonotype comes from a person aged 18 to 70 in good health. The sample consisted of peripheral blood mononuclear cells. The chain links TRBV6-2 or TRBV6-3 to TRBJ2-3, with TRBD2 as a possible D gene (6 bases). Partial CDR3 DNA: TGTGCCAGCAGTTTACTAGCAACAGATACG. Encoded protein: CASSLLATDT. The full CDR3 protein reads CASSLLATDTQYF.